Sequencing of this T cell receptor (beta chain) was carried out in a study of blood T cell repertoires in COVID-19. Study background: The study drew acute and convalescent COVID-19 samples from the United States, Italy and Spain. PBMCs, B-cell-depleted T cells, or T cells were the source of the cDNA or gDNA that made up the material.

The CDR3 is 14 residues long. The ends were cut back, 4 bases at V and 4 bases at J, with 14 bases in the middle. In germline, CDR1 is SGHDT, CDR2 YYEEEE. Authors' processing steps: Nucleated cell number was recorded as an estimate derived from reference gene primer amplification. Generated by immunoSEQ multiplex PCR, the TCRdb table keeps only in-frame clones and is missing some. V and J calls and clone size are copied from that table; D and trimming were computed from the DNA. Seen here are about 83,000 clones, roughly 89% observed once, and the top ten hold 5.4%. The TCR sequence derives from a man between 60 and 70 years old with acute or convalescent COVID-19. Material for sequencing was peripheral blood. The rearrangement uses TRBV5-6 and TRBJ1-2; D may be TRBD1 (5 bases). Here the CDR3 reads CASSTQGEFYGYTF. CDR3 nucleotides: TGTGCCAGCAGCACTCAGGGCGAATTCTATGGCTACACCTTC. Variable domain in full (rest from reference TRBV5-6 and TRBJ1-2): DAGVTQSPTHLIKTRGQQVTLRCSPKSGHDTVSWYQQALGQGPQFIFQYYEEEERQRGNFPDRFSGHQFPNYSSELNVNALLLGDSALYLCASSTQGEFYGYTFGSGTRLTVV.